Here is one TCR beta chain with its context. The antigen is unknown. A history of autoimmune disease or systemic immunosuppression excluded patients. Blood specimens came from baseline, cycle 4 day 1, and cycle 7 day 1. Repertoires were generated with immunoSEQ multiplex PCR, while TCRdb's copy carries only in-frame clones and drops some. This sample has tens of thousands of clones, with more than 80% found just once. This sample was included in a study of OX40 agonist ivuxolimab in advanced cancers. Looking at the study overall: Therapy given before enrollment (anti-PD-1, anti-PD-L1 or anti-CTLA-4) was allowed, and around 44% had some. Study outcomes and limitations: Low normalized clonal expansion also occurred in some nonresponding patients.

The clonotype comes from an adult with an advanced solid tumor such as melanoma, head and neck, liver or kidney cancer. This material consisted of CD4+ or CD8+ T cells sorted from blood, taken in a trial of the OX40 agonist ivuxolimab.

The DNA of the CDR3 is TGTGCCAGCAGCCCGGGACAGGGAAGAGAGACCCAGTACTTC. This codes for CASSPGQGRETQYF. The chain carries TRBV7-2 and TRBJ2-5; 9 positions agree with TRBD1. The V gene's germline CDR1 is SGHTA and CDR2 FQGNSA. V was clipped by 5 bases and J by 4 bases; unmatched bases: 5. The CDR3 sequence is 14 residues long.